Presented here are 3 T cell receptor beta chains from one specimen sequenced in a study of OX40 agonist ivuxolimab in advanced cancers. Produced via immunoSEQ multiplex PCR; TCRdb's table is partial and in-frame only. The table includes about 55,000 clones, more than 70% detected once. Here the sequenced sample was CD4+ or CD8+ T cells sorted from blood, taken in a trial of the OX40 agonist ivuxolimab. These receptors came from an adult with an advanced solid tumor such as melanoma, head and neck, liver or kidney cancer.

The rearrangement joins TRBV5-4 to TRBJ1-1, with D uncertain. The V gene's germline CDR1 is SGHNT and CDR2 YYREEE (reference sequence). The germline V and J ends were trimmed by 0 bases and 1 base, with 7 bases remaining between them. This CDR3 spans 14 amino acids. The CDR3 reads CASSLAVGNTEAFF. In nucleotides, the CDR3 is TGTGCCAGCAGCTTGGCGGTGGGGAACACTGAAGCTTTCTTT. Full variable domain (outside the CDR3, taken from reference TRBV5-4 and TRBJ1-1): ETGVTQSPTHLIKTRGQQVTLRCSSQSGHNTVSWYQQALGQGPQFIFQYYREEENGRGNFPPRFSGLQFPNYSSELNVNALELDDSALYLCASSLAVGNTEAFFGQGTRLTVV.

Remarks on this clone: One end of the junction is discordant with germline, which a read error may explain. This sequence joins TRBV6-5 and TRBJ2-5; 9 nucleotides match TRBD1. This CDR3 spans 16 amino acids. Germline-derived CDR1 and CDR2 are MNHEY and SVGAGI. The CDR3 loop reads CVSSFLTGGHRETQYF. DNA of the CDR3: TGTGTCAGCAGTTTCTTGACAGGGGGGCATCGAGAGACCCAGTACTTC.

This clone was observed a few times. Other DNA variants within this sample encode the same CDR3. The rearrangement links TRBV19 to TRBJ1-1, with D tentatively TRBD1 (5 bases). CDR3 length: 14 residues. Between the trimmed V and J ends, which lost 2 bases and 5 bases, there was a span of 12 bases. Germline V gene sequence: CDR1 LNHDA, CDR2 SQIVND (reference sequence). CDR3 DNA: TGTGCCAGTAGTATACAGGGTCGTGGTACTGAAGCTTTCTTT. Translation gives CASSIQGRGTEAFF. The full variable domain, with the rest looked up from reference TRBV19 and TRBJ1-1, is DGGITQSPKYLFRKEGQNVTLSCEQNLNHDAMYWYRQDPGQGLRLIYYSQIVNDFQKGDIAEGYSVSREKKESFPLTVTSAQKNPTAFYLCASSIQGRGTEAFFGQGTRLTVV.